This TCR beta chain came from a study of T-cell reconstitution after alpha-beta-depleted transplantation in children. Unique molecular identifiers were used in preparing the TCRbeta library. MiXCR was run by TCRdb on the PCR reads, yielding one entry per CDR3 protein. The sample yields hundreds of thousands of distinct CDR3 sequences, 30% to 35% seen once. V was trimmed by 7 bases and J by 1 base, leaving 12 bases between them. The CDR3 is 14 residues long. CDR1 is SGHVS and CDR2 is FQNEAQ in the germline V gene. J is TRBJ2-3 and V is TRBV7-8; D is undetermined. The receptor was isolated from a human donor who donated a stem cell graft to a child with aplastic anemia. Sequencing was performed on PBMCs from the stem cell graft donor, taken from the stem cell graft. As DNA, the CDR3 is TGTGCCAGCACCCCCGGTAGGGGCACAGATACGCAGTATTTT. Translated: CASTPGRGTDTQYF.